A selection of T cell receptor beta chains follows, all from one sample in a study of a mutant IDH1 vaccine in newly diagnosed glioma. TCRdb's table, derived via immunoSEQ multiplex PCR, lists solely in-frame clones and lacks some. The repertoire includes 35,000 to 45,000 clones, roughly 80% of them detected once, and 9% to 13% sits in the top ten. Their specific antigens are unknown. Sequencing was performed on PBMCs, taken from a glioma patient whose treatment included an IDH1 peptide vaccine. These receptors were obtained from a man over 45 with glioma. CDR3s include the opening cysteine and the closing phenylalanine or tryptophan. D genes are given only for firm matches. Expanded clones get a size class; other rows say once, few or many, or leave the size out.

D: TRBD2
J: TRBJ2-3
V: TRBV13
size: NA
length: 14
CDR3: CASTSGRAVDTQYF
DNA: TGTGCCAGCACTAGCGGGAGGGCCGTGGATACGCAGTATTTT

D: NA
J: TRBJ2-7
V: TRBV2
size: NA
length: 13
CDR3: CASNVRDTYEQYF
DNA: TGTGCCAGCAACGTGAGGGACACATACGAGCAGTACTTC

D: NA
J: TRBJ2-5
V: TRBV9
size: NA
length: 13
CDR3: CASSLAVKETQYF
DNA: TGTGCCAGCAGCTTAGCCGTTAAAGAGACCCAGTACTTC

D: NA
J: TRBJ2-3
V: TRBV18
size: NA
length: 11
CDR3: CASSTGDTQYF
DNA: TGTGCCAGCTCAACAGGGGATACGCAGTATTTT

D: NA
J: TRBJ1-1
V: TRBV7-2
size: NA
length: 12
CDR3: CASSLEWKEAFF
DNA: TGTGCCAGCAGCTTAGAATGGAAAGAAGCTTTCTTT

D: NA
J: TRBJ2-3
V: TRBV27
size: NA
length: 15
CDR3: CASRETHQPADTQYF
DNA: TGTGCCAGCAGGGAAACACACCAACCCGCAGATACGCAGTATTTT

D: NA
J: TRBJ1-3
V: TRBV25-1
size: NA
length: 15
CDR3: CASSDRLDSGNTIYF
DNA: TGTGCCAGCAGTGACAGGCTAGACTCTGGAAACACCATATATTTT

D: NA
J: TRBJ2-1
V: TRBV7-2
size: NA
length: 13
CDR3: CASSLGVNPQQFF
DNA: TGTGCCAGCAGCTTAGGGGTAAACCCTCAGCAGTTCTTC

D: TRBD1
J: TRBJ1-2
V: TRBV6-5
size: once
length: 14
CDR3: CASRRQGSNYGYTF
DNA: TGTGCCAGCAGAAGACAGGGCTCTAACTATGGCTACACCTTC

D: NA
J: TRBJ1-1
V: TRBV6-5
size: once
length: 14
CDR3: CASSSDNMNTEAFF
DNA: TGTGCCAGCAGTTCGGATAACATGAACACTGAAGCTTTCTTT

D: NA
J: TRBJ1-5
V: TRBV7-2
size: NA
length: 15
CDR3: CASSAKGTSNQPQHF
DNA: TGTGCCAGCAGCGCTAAGGGGACGAGCAATCAGCCCCAGCATTTT

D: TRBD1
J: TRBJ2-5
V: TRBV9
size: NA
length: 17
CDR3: CASSVAPTGGWGETQYF
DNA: TGTGCCAGCAGCGTAGCTCCGACAGGGGGTTGGGGAGAGACCCAGTACTTC

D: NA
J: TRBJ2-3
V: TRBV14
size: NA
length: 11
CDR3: CASSHGDTQYF
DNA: TGTGCCAGCAGCCATGGGGATACGCAGTATTTT

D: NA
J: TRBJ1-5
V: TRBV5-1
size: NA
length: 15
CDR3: CASSFTGGEGQPQHF
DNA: TGCGCCAGCAGCTTCACAGGCGGGGAGGGTCAGCCCCAGCATTTT

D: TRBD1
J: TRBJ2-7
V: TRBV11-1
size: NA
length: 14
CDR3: CASSLGTGYYEQYF
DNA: TGTGCCAGCAGCTTGGGGACAGGGTACTACGAGCAGTACTTC

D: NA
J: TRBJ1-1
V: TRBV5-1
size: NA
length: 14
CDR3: CASSLGQGFTEAFF
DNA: TGCGCCAGCAGCTTGGGGCAGGGTTTCACTGAAGCTTTCTTT

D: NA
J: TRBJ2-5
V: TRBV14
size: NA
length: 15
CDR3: CASSRDLIYQETQYF
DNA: TGTGCCAGCAGCCGGGACCTTATTTACCAAGAGACCCAGTACTTC

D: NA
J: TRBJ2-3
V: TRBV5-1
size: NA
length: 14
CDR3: CASSLGGSTDTQYF
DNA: TGCGCCAGCAGCTTAGGAGGTAGCACAGATACGCAGTATTTT

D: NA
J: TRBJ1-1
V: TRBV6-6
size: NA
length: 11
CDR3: CASSSVTEAFF
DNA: TGTGCCAGCAGCTCGGTCACTGAAGCTTTCTTT

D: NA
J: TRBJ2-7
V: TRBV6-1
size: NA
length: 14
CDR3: CASSEATRSYEQYF
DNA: TGTGCCAGCAGTGAAGCGACTCGGAGCTACGAGCAGTACTTC

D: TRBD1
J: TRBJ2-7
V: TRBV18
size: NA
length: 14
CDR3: CASMQGQGIHEQYF
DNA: TGTGCCAGCATGCAAGGACAGGGGATACACGAGCAGTACTTC

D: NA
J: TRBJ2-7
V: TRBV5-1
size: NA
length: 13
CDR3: CASSLDTSYEQYF
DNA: TGCGCCAGCAGCTTGGATACAAGCTACGAGCAGTACTTC

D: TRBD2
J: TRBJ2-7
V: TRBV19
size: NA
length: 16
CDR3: CASSSRTSDSSYEQYF
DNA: TGTGCCAGTAGTTCAAGGACTAGCGACAGCTCCTACGAGCAGTACTTC

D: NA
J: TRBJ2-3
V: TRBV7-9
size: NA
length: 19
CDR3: CASSFENDYQFFSTDTQYF
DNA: TGTGCCAGCAGCTTCGAAAACGACTATCAGTTCTTTAGCACAGATACGCAGTATTTT

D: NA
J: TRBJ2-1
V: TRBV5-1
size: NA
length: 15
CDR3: CASSLGDSPYNEQFF
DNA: TGCGCCAGCAGCTTGGGGGACTCTCCCTACAATGAGCAGTTCTTC

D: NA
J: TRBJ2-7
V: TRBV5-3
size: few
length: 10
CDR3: CARRSYEQYF
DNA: TGTGCCAGAAGATCGTACGAGCAGTACTTC

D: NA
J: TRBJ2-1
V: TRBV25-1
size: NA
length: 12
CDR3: CASSARDNEQFF
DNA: TGTGCCAGCAGTGCCAGGGACAATGAGCAGTTCTTC

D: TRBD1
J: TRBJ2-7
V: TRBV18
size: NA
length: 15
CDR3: CASSLGQGVSYEQYF
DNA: TGTGCCAGCTCACTGGGACAGGGAGTATCCTACGAGCAGTACTTC

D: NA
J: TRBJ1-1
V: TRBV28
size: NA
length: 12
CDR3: CASSTGRTEAFF
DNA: TGTGCCAGCAGTACGGGTCGCACTGAAGCTTTCTTT

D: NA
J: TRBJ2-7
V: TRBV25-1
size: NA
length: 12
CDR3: CASSEFWGQQYF
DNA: TGTGCCAGCAGTGAATTTTGGGGCCAGCAGTACTTC

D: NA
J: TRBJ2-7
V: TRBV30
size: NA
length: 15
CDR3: CAWSPWRSSSYEQYF
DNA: TGTGCCTGGAGTCCCTGGAGGTCTAGCTCCTACGAGCAGTACTTC

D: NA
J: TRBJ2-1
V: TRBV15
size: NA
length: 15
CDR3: CATSRVLGRYNEQFF
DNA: TGTGCCACCAGCAGAGTGCTGGGGCGGTACAATGAGCAGTTCTTC

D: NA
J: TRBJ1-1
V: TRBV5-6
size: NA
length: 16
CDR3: CASSLQGPLLNTEAFF
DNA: TGTGCCAGCAGCCTGCAGGGGCCCCTACTCAACACTGAAGCTTTCTTT

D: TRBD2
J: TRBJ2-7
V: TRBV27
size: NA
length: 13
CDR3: CASSWTSGYEQYF
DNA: TGTGCCAGCAGTTGGACTAGCGGCTACGAGCAGTACTTC

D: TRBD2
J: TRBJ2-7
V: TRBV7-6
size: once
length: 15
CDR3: CASSRTSGPNYEQYF
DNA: TGTGCCAGCAGTCGGACTAGCGGACCTAACTACGAGCAGTACTTC

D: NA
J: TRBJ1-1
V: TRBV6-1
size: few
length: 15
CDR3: CASSEYWEGNTEAFF
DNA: TGTGCCAGCAGTGAATACTGGGAAGGGAACACTGAAGCTTTCTTT

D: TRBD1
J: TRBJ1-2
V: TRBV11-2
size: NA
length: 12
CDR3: CATQDRGLSYTF
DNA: TGTGCCACCCAGGACAGGGGGCTTAGCTACACCTTC

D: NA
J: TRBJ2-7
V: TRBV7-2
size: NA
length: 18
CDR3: CASSSIYSRGRAAGEQYF
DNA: TGTGCCAGCAGCTCCATATACTCCAGGGGCAGGGCCGCCGGGGAGCAGTACTTC

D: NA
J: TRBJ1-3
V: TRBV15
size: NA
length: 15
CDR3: CATSREGHRGNTIYF
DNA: TGTGCCACCAGCAGAGAAGGACATCGAGGAAACACCATATATTTT

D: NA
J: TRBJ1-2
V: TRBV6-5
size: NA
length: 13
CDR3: CASTDFTNYGYTF
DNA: TGTGCCAGTACAGACTTCACTAACTATGGCTACACCTTC

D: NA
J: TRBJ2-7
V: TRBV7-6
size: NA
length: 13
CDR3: CASSFRGNYEQYF
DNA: TGTGCCAGCAGCTTCCGGGGGAACTACGAGCAGTACTTC

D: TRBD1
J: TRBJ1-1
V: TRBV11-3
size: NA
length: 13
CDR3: CASSWTGDTEAFF
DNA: TGTGCCAGCAGCTGGACAGGGGACACTGAAGCTTTCTTT